What follows is one TCR beta chain and its context. Its antigen remains unknown. This CDR3 comprises 15 residues. With 2 bases clipped from V and 9 bases from J, the junction kept 9 bases outside the gene matches. The V gene's germline CDR1 is MGHRA and CDR2 YSYEKL. The entry originates in a study of T cell responses to AZD1222 COVID-19 vaccine. Study results and limitations: Two AZD1222 doses significantly raised spike-specific TCR breadth and depth over controls. Close to half of all spike-specific TCRs reportedly target regions of the variants that are unmutated.

Generated by immunoSEQ multiplex PCR, the TCRdb table keeps only in-frame clones and is missing some. The repertoire consists of about 130,000 clones, with approximately 90% occurring once and the leading ten covering around 1%. The sequence was obtained from an adult who received the AZD1222 COVID-19 vaccine. This chain connects TRBV4-1 to TRBJ2-1, with 8 bases lining up with TRBD2. The material was peripheral blood, obtained 28 days after the second AZD1222 dose. CDR3 in amino acids: CASSQLATLAGEQFF. In DNA, the CDR3 is TGCGCCAGCAGCCAACTAGCCACCCTAGCGGGTGAGCAGTTCTTC.